This T cell receptor beta chain was captured in a study of cytomegalovirus exposure and HLA in healthy donors. The PCR ran on 60 Vbeta and 13 Jbeta primers. Assay: immunoSEQ multiplex PCR; the TCRdb copy retains only in-frame clones and omits some. The sample yields 150,000 to 200,000 clones, roughly 82% seen once. The germline CDR1 and CDR2 sequences are MGHRA and YSYEKL. The ends lost 5 bases at V and 6 bases at J; junction bases unmatched: 9. The CDR3 covers 15 residues. In regard to this clone: As yet, its antigen is unknown.

Regarding the study as a whole: Researchers catalogued 150 or so TCR beta chains as cytomegalovirus-associated.

V usage is TRBV4-1 and J usage is TRBJ1-5, with 8 positions matching TRBD1. This clonotype was obtained from a man in his forties in good health and CMV-seronegative. Sample: PBMCs. The CDR3 here is CASSSGQGRIQPQHF. In nucleotides, the CDR3 is TGCGCCAGCAGCTCCGGACAGGGTAGGATTCAGCCCCAGCATTTT.